A selection of T cell receptor beta chains follows, all from one sample in a study of blood T cell repertoires in COVID-19. Here immunoSEQ multiplex PCR was the method, and the copy in TCRdb shows in-frame clones only, minus some. The sample yields hundreds of thousands of clones, 80% to 95% seen once. Material for sequencing was PBMCs or T cells enriched from blood (not recorded which). Receptor source: a woman under 30 who had recovered from COVID-19. CDR3s include the opening cysteine and the closing phenylalanine or tryptophan. Fields, in order: J gene, clone size, V gene, D gene, CDR3 DNA, CDR3 protein. D genes are given only for firm matches. Size tells how often a clone was seen (once, few, many) or the class of an expanded clone, and some rows leave it out.

TRBJ2-3 NA TRBV7-3 TRBD1 TGTGCCAGCAGCCCAAGGGCTACAGGGGGCGCAGATACGCAGTATTTT CASSPRATGGADTQYF
TRBJ2-3 NA TRBV6-2/TRBV6-3 TRBD1 TGTGCCAGCAGTTACTCCCATAGGGACAGCCGCACAGATACGCAGTATTTT CASSYSHRDSRTDTQYF
TRBJ1-2 NA TRBV29-1 TRBD1 TGCAGCGTCCCCATCCGGGACAGGGAGGAATGGGGCTACACCTTC CSVPIRDREEWGYTF
TRBJ1-1 NA TRBV5-8 NA TGTGCCAGCAGCCCGTTGAACACTGAAGCTTTCTTT CASSPLNTEAFF
TRBJ1-1 NA TRBV4-3 TRBD1 TGCGCCAGCAGCCGTGACAGGGGGACTAACACTGAAGCTTTCTTT CASSRDRGTNTEAFF
TRBJ2-1 once TRBV7-9 NA TGTGCCAGCATCTCGAGTGACTCGGGCTCCTACAATGAGCAGTTCTTC CASISSDSGSYNEQFF
TRBJ1-2 NA TRBV10-3 NA TGTGCCATCAGTGAGGGGGCTATTGGCTACACCTTC CAISEGAIGYTF
TRBJ1-1 few TRBV18 TRBD1 TGTGCCAGCTCACCCCCAGGGGGCGCACTCATGAACACTGAAGCTTTCTTT CASSPPGGALMNTEAFF
TRBJ1-5 NA TRBV10-1 NA TGCGCCAGCAATTTACAGGGAAACAATCAGCCCCAGCATTTT CASNLQGNNQPQHF
TRBJ2-7 NA TRBV15 TRBD2 TGTGCCACCAGCACCGCGACCGGTAGCGGGAGCCCCTACGAGCAGTACTTC CATSTATGSGSPYEQYF